This passage covers 21 T cell receptor beta chains from one sample sequenced in a study of identifying expanded T cells in peripheral blood. Sequenced by immunoSEQ multiplex PCR; TCRdb stores in-frame clones only, minus some. This sample has approximately 100,000 clones, with 85% to 90% found just once. The sequenced sample consisted of blood. The receptor set was obtained from a person aged 18-70 years in good health.

The gene calls are TRBV5-1 and TRBJ2-1, with D possibly matching TRBD1 (6 bases). CDR3 length: 16 amino acids. The germline V gene has CDR1 SGHRS and CDR2 YFSETQ. Trimming pared 0 bases from V and 0 bases from J, leaving 10 bases between. CDR3 DNA sequence: TGCGCCAGCAGCTTGGCCACAGGGAGCTCCTACAATGAGCAGTTCTTC. Its translation is CASSLATGSSYNEQFF.

V usage is TRBV7-2 and J usage is TRBJ1-1; D uncertain. The V end lost 2 bases, the J end lost 0 bases, and 10 bases lay between the germline ends. Per germline, CDR1 SGHTA and CDR2 FQGNSA. This CDR3 has 15 amino acids. CDR3 loop: CASSLFESMNTEAFF. CDR3 DNA sequence: TGTGCCAGCAGCTTATTCGAGAGTATGAACACTGAAGCTTTCTTT.

The chain joins TRBV5-4 to TRBJ2-7, with a possible D match to TRBD2 (5 bases). Germline loops: CDR1 SGHNT, CDR2 YYREEE (reference sequence). Deletions cut 2 bases from V and 1 base from J, with 13 bases between. The CDR3 spans 15 residues. For the CDR3, the DNA is TGTGCCAGCAGCTTAGGAGGAAGAGGGTCCTACGAGCAGTACTTC. This sequence encodes CASSLGGRGSYEQYF.

A single count supports this clone. V and J are TRBV6-6 and TRBJ1-1; possibly TRBD1 for D (6 bases). This CDR3 has 15 amino acids. Looked up from germline, CDR1 is MNHNY and CDR2 is SVGAGI (reference sequence). Trimming pared 6 bases from V and 6 bases from J, leaving 20 bases between. The CDR3, as DNA: TGTGCCAGCAGATCTGGGGGGGGCCTTAGGGCTGAAGCTTTCTTT. Translated: CASRSGGGLRAEAFF.

V and J are TRBV6-1 and TRBJ2-3, with D perhaps matching TRBD2 (5 bases). V lost 3 bases and J lost 3, with 19 bases in between. From germline, CDR1 is MNHNS and CDR2 SASEGT. The CDR3 runs 17 residues. The CDR3 DNA reads as TGTGCCAGCAGTGAGGCCGGGTCAGCGGCCCCGACAGATACGCAGTATTTT. Translated, it gives CASSEAGSAAPTDTQYF.

The chain has TRBV28 and TRBJ1-3; D is perhaps TRBD1 (5 bases). Per the germline V gene, CDR1 is MDHEN and CDR2 is SYDVKM. The CDR3 is made up of 14 amino acids. V lost 5 bases and J 2 bases, leaving 10 bases between the germline ends. CDR3 region: CASSPGSAGNTIYF. The CDR3, as DNA: TGTGCCAGCAGTCCAGGGAGCGCTGGAAACACCATATATTTT. The full variable domain, its missing parts supplied by reference TRBV28 and TRBJ1-3, is DVKVTQSSRYLVKRTGEKVFLECVQDMDHENMFWYRQDPGLGLRLIYFSYDVKMKEKGDIPEGYSVSREKKERFSLILESASTNQTSMYLCASSPGSAGNTIYFGEGSWLTVV.

V is TRBV11-3 and J is TRBJ2-5; D not resolved. This CDR3 contains 13 residues. V gave up 0 bases and J gave up 5 bases, with 7 bases separating them. CDR1 and CDR2 from the germline V gene are SGHNT and YENEEA. The CDR3 DNA reads TGTGCCAGCAGCTTAGATCGGTGGGAGACCCAGTACTTC. Residues: CASSLDRWETQYF.

This clone was picked up one time. The V and J genes are TRBV5-4 and TRBJ2-5; 16 bases map to TRBD2. CDR1 and CDR2 (germline): SGHNT, YYREEE (reference sequence). The CDR3 length is 17 residues. After removal of 3 bases from V and 2 bases from J, the junction contained 4 bases not matched to a gene. This chain's CDR3 is CASSSGTSGGAQETQYF. For the CDR3, the DNA is TGTGCCAGCAGCTCCGGGACTAGCGGGGGGGCTCAAGAGACCCAGTACTTC.

The gene calls are TRBV7-8 and TRBJ2-2; D unresolved. This CDR3 has 15 residues. The V gene lost 5 bases and the J gene lost 5 bases, with 15 bases spanning the gap. Looked up from germline, CDR1 is SGHVS and CDR2 is FQNEAQ. The CDR3 nucleotides are TGTGCCAGCAGCCATAGGTACCTCGGGACCGGGGAGCTGTTTTTT. It codes for CASSHRYLGTGELFF.

V and J are TRBV5-6 and TRBJ2-7, with D maybe TRBD2 (6 bases). CDR1 and CDR2 (germline): SGHDT, YYEEEE. CDR3 length equals 12 residues. The V end was cut by 3 bases, the J end by 6 bases, with 10 bases between. The CDR3 spells CASSSSAGEQYF. As DNA, the CDR3 is TGTGCCAGCAGCTCTAGCGCAGGCGAGCAGTACTTC.

The chain recombines TRBV19 with TRBJ2-1; 7 positions match TRBD2. Germline CDR1 is LNHDA and CDR2 is SQIVND (reference sequence). There are 16 residues in the CDR3. The junction had 11 bases not matched to a gene; V was cut back by 3 bases and J by 6 bases. The CDR3 loop reads CASSIATAGLGNEQFF. CDR3 in DNA: TGTGCCAGTAGTATTGCCACAGCGGGGCTGGGCAATGAGCAGTTCTTC.

The chain combines TRBV19 with TRBJ2-1, with TRBD1 matching over 8 bases. The CDR3 extends over 16 amino acids. V trimming: 0 bases; J trimming: 2 bases; junction bases outside the gene matches: 3. Germline V lookup: CDR1 LNHDA, CDR2 SQIVND (reference sequence). Here the CDR3 reads CASSIDSGGPYNEQFF. In nucleotides, the CDR3 is TGTGCCAGTAGTATAGATTCAGGGGGCCCCTACAATGAGCAGTTCTTC. The complete variable domain, with remaining parts taken from reference TRBV19 and TRBJ2-1, reads DGGITQSPKYLFRKEGQNVTLSCEQNLNHDAMYWYRQDPGQGLRLIYYSQIVNDFQKGDIAEGYSVSREKKESFPLTVTSAQKNPTAFYLCASSIDSGGPYNEQFFGPGTRLTVL.

The chain has TRBV7-9 and TRBJ1-1; 8 bases fit TRBD1. After removal of 5 bases from V and 1 base from J, the junction contained 6 bases not matched to a gene. CDR3 length: 15 amino acids. Germline V gives CDR1 SEHNR, CDR2 FQNEAQ (reference sequence). The CDR3 spells CASSAGQGRNTEAFF. The CDR3 DNA reads TGTGCCAGCAGCGCTGGACAGGGAAGGAACACTGAAGCTTTCTTT.

This clone was recorded at least ten times. The chain is built from TRBV10-3 and TRBJ2-7; TRBD2 matches at 7 bases. The CDR3 is 14 residues long. The V segment lost 10 bases and the J segment 7 bases; nucleotides outside the gene matches: 16. Germline CDR1 is ENHRY and CDR2 is SYGVKD. The CDR3 is CASSLSGAFGEQYF. In DNA form, the CDR3 reads TGTGCCAGCTCCTTGAGCGGGGCCTTCGGGGAGCAGTACTTC.

J is TRBJ1-5 and V is TRBV13, with TRBD1 matching over 7 bases. Per germline, CDR1 PRHDT and CDR2 FYEKMQ (reference sequence). CDR3 length equals 14 residues. The trim removed 5 bases at V and 6 bases at J, leaving 7 bases unmatched. CDR3 sequence: CASSQGQLGQPQHF. The CDR3 region has the DNA TGTGCCAGCAGCCAGGGACAGCTGGGTCAGCCCCAGCATTTT.

The gene calls are TRBV23-1 and TRBJ1-1; D call uncertain. TRBV23-1 is reported as an ORF; its role is uncertain. V shed 0 bases and J shed 1 base, with 6 bases lying between them. The CDR3 contains 14 residues. CDR3 coding DNA: TGCGCCAGCAGTCAATCTTGCCCGAACACTGAAGCTTTCTTT. Protein sequence: CASSQSCPNTEAFF.

The CDR3 region is CASSAPGGGSNTGELFF. The DNA of the CDR3 is TGTGCCAGCAGCGCCCCCGGGGGGGGATCGAACACCGGGGAGCTGTTTTTT. V gene TRBV9 combines with J gene TRBJ2-2, with 8 positions matching TRBD2. The germline gives CDR1 SGDLS, CDR2 YYNGEE. V lost 3 bases to trimming and J lost 0 bases; unmatched junction nucleotides: 7. The CDR3 is 17 residues long.

V and J are TRBV25-1 and TRBJ2-5; TRBD1 agrees at 7 bases. From germline, CDR1 is MGHDK and CDR2 SYGVNS. The CDR3 is 18 residues long. V was pared by 4 bases and J by 9 bases, with 23 bases of the junction left unmatched. The CDR3 loop reads CASSAPEGDSPWAVAQYF. As DNA, the CDR3 is TGTGCCAGCAGTGCCCCCGAGGGGGACAGCCCCTGGGCCGTGGCCCAGTACTTC.

This rearrangement joins TRBV11-2 to TRBJ2-1, with D tentatively TRBD2 (6 bases). The CDR3 is 17 amino acids. CDR1 is SGHAT and CDR2 is FQNNGV in the germline V gene. V was shortened by 0 bases and J by 3 bases, with 15 bases between the two germline ends. The CDR3 region has the DNA TGTGCCAGCAGCTTAGATGGGGGGACTCGGTACTACAATGAGCAGTTCTTC. It yields the protein CASSLDGGTRYYNEQFF.

This sequence joins TRBV7-2 and TRBJ2-2, with D possibly TRBD1 on 5 matching bases. The germline V and J ends were trimmed by 4 bases and 6 bases, with 21 bases remaining between them. Germline V gives CDR1 SGHTA, CDR2 FQGNSA. The CDR3 consists of 17 residues. In DNA form, the CDR3 reads TGTGCCAGCAGCTACTCTCCTGGGGCCGTCTACCCCGGGGAGCTGTTTTTT. This gives the protein CASSYSPGAVYPGELFF. The complete variable domain, with remaining parts taken from reference TRBV7-2 and TRBJ2-2, reads GAGVSQSPSNKVTEKGKDVELRCDPISGHTALYWYRQSLGQGLEFLIYFQGNSAPDKSGLPSDRFSAERTGGSVSTLTIQRTQQEDSAVYLCASSYSPGAVYPGELFFGEGSRLTVL.

The chain combines TRBV4-3 with TRBJ2-3, with no clear D. There are 14 residues in the CDR3. Germline CDR1 LGHNA, CDR2 YSLEER. The ends were cut back, 0 bases at V and 0 bases at J, with 4 bases in the middle. CDR3 coding DNA: TGCGCCAGCAGCCAAGATACTAGCACAGATACGCAGTATTTT. Translating gives CASSQDTSTDTQYF.